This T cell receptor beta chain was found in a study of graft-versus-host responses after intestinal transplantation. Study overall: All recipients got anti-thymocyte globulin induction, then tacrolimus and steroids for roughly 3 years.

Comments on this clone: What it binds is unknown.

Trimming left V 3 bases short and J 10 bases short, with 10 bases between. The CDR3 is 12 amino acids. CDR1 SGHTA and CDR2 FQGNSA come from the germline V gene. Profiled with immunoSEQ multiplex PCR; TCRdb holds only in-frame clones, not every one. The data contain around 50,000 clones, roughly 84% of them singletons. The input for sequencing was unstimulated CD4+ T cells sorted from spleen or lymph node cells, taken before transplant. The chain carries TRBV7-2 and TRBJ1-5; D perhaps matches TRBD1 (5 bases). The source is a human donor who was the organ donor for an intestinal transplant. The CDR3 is CASSFPGVPQHF. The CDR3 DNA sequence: TGTGCCAGCAGCTTCCCGGGGGTACCCCAGCATTTT. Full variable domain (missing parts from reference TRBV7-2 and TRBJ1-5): GAGVSQSPSNKVTEKGKDVELRCDPISGHTALYWYRQSLGQGLEFLIYFQGNSAPDKSGLPSDRFSAERTGGSVSTLTIQRTQQEDSAVYLCASSFPGVPQHFGDGTRLSIL.